Shown below are 30 T cell receptor beta chains from a single sample sequenced in a study of T cell responses to AZD1222 COVID-19 vaccine (dated by TCRdb to the early 2020s). The library came from the immunoSEQ multiplex PCR assay. The source is immuneACCESS, and TCRdb retained only in-frame sequences with V and J called. Part of the clones is not carried over; for the studies checked, unresolved V genes explain less than half of this, and the remainder is unexplained. The sample table lists 90,000 or so clones, roughly 88% of them with a count of one. In total, the top ten clones hold less than 20% of the sample. The time point label, read with the paper, signifies: baseline before first vaccination. Sequencing was performed on peripheral blood, taken on day 0 of AZD1222 vaccination. Receptors originate from an adult in good health.

A single count supports this clone. One end of the junction fails to match germline, which may point to a read error. The V call is TRBV19, the J call TRBJ2-2; 9 bases are a match to TRBD1. This CDR3 region has 15 residues. Germline values: CDR1 LNHDA, CDR2 SQIVND (reference sequence). The CDR3 bases are TGTGCCAGCAATTACTTGGACAGGGGCAGCGGGAAGCTGTTTTTT. Residues: CASNYLDRGSGKLFF.

The V and J genes are TRBV6-1 and TRBJ2-7; TRBD2 matches at 11 bases. The CDR3 runs to 15 residues. The germline V gene has CDR1 MNHNS and CDR2 SASEGT. V lost 3 bases to trimming and J lost 3 bases; unmatched junction nucleotides: 4. The CDR3 DNA follows: TGTGCCAGCAGTGAGGTAGCGGGAGGGTTCTACGAGCAGTACTTC. It encodes CASSEVAGGFYEQYF.

V is TRBV7-8 and J is TRBJ1-3, with no clear D. Germline V gives CDR1 SGHVS, CDR2 FQNEAQ. V was cut by 4 bases and J by 2 bases, with 15 bases left in between. This CDR3 is built from 16 residues. CDR3 amino acids: CASSSRLVGTGNTIYF. Here the CDR3 DNA reads TGTGCCAGCAGCTCCCGTTTGGTCGGGACTGGAAACACCATATATTTT. Looking up the rest from reference TRBV7-8 and TRBJ1-3 gives the full variable domain: GAGVSQSPRYKVAKRGQDVALRCDPISGHVSLFWYQQALGQGPEFLTYFQNEAQLDKSGLPSDRFFAERPEGSVSTLKIQRTQQEDSAVYLCASSSRLVGTGNTIYFGEGSWLTVV.

The rearrangement joins TRBV19 to TRBJ2-7; 8 positions agree with TRBD2. In germline, CDR1 is LNHDA, CDR2 SQIVND (reference sequence). With 4 bases clipped from V and 4 bases from J, the junction kept 9 bases outside the gene matches. The CDR3 is 15 amino acids. The CDR3 DNA is TGTGCCAGTAGTAAGGTAGCGGGAAGTTGGTACGAGCAGTACTTC. It encodes CASSKVAGSWYEQYF.

This chain's CDR3 is CASFTFGAAQHF. The DNA of the CDR3 is TGTGCCAGTTTTACCTTTGGTGCAGCCCAGCATTTT. The rearrangement links TRBV28 to TRBJ1-5; D gene ambiguous. This CDR3 has 12 amino acids. V was cut by 9 bases and J by 11 bases, with 17 bases left in between. Germline CDR1 and CDR2: MDHEN and SYDVKM.

V gene TRBV6-1 combines with J gene TRBJ1-1, with D possibly being TRBD1 (6 bases). The CDR3 loop spans 13 amino acids. Germline lookup yields CDR1 MNHNS and CDR2 SASEGT. Trimming shortened V by 2 bases and J by 8 bases, and 12 bases separated the two germline ends. CDR3 protein: CASSESAGTEAFF. The CDR3 DNA follows: TGTGCCAGCAGTGAATCCGCCGGGACAGAAGCTTTCTTT.

The CDR3 bases are TGTGCCAGCAGCTTGACCGAGAGGAACACCGGGGAGCTGTTTTTT. Its protein product is CASSLTERNTGELFF. The chain recombines TRBV5-5 with TRBJ2-2; D is unclear. The V end was cut by 1 base, the J end by 1 base, with 8 bases between. Germline V CDR1 and CDR2: SGHKS, YYEKEE (reference sequence). The CDR3 runs 15 residues.

The J gene is TRBJ2-3, the V gene TRBV11-1; D might be TRBD2 (6 bases). V was clipped by 3 bases and J by 2 bases, with 15 bases between them. Germline lookup yields CDR1 SGHAT and CDR2 FQDESV (reference sequence). CDR3 length equals 16 residues. CDR3 protein: CASSFGTGGATDTQYF. As DNA, the CDR3 is TGTGCCAGCAGCTTTGGGACTGGGGGAGCCACAGATACGCAGTATTTT. Full variable domain (missing parts from reference TRBV11-1 and TRBJ2-3): EAEVAQSPRYKITEKSQAVAFWCDPISGHATLYWYRQILGQGPELLVQFQDESVVDDSQLPKDRFSAERLKGVDSTLKIQPAELGDSAMYLCASSFGTGGATDTQYFGPGTRLTVL.

The chain joins TRBV5-4 to TRBJ2-2; 9 positions match TRBD1. This CDR3 contains 15 residues. Germline V lookup: CDR1 SGHNT, CDR2 YYREEE (reference sequence). The V segment lost 0 bases and the J segment 7 bases; nucleotides outside the gene matches: 4. DNA of the CDR3: TGTGCCAGCAGCTTGGACAGGGGGCTTGGCGGGGAGCTGTTTTTT. Its protein product is CASSLDRGLGGELFF.

The chain links TRBV6-5 to TRBJ2-2, with D perhaps TRBD2 (5 bases). Between the trimmed V and J ends, which lost 5 bases and 4 bases, there was a span of 8 bases. Germline CDR1 is MNHEY and CDR2 is SVGAGI. The length of the CDR3 is 13 residues. CDR3 DNA: TGTGCCAGCAGTAGGGAGATCACCGGGGAGCTGTTTTTT. Translation: CASSREITGELFF.

The chain employs TRBV18 and TRBJ1-1, with a possible D match to TRBD1 (5 bases). There are 14 residues in the CDR3. V lost 2 bases to trimming and J lost 3 bases, with 10 bases between them. CDR1 is KGHSH, CDR2 LQKENI, per germline. The CDR3 loop reads CASSPRGGDTEAFF. Written as DNA, the CDR3 is TGTGCCAGCTCACCAAGGGGTGGTGACACTGAAGCTTTCTTT. The variable domain in full, completed from reference TRBV18 and TRBJ1-1, reads NAGVMQNPRHLVRRRGQEARLRCSPMKGHSHVYWYRQLPEEGLKFMVYLQKENIIDESGMPKERFSAEFPKEGPSILRIQQVVRGDSAAYFCASSPRGGDTEAFFGQGTRLTVV.

The V and J genes are TRBV18 and TRBJ1-2, with D perhaps matching TRBD1 (6 bases). The V end was cut by 4 bases, the J end by 1 base, with 22 bases between. This CDR3 comprises 18 residues. Looked up from germline, CDR1 is KGHSH and CDR2 is LQKENI. The CDR3 spells CASSLTPADSELNYGYTF. In DNA form, the CDR3 reads TGTGCCAGCTCACTAACACCAGCGGACAGCGAACTTAACTATGGCTACACCTTC.

This rearrangement joins TRBV29-1 to TRBJ2-7; a weak D match, TRBD2 (6 bases). Germline values: CDR1 SQVTM, CDR2 ANQGSEA. V lost 8 bases and J lost 0, with 23 bases in between. The CDR3 consists of 16 residues. CDR3: CSPCSGEPRDSYEQYF. For the CDR3, the DNA is TGCAGCCCTTGTTCGGGGGAACCAAGGGACTCCTACGAGCAGTACTTC.

V is TRBV7-2 and J is TRBJ2-7, with unresolved D. CDR3 length equals 14 residues. CDR1 is SGHTA, CDR2 FQGNSA, per germline. The V and J ends lost 3 bases and 2 bases respectively, with 11 bases between them. CDR3 amino acids: CASSFNGGTYEQYF. The CDR3 coding sequence is TGTGCCAGCAGCTTCAATGGTGGGACCTACGAGCAGTACTTC.

The chain combines TRBV4-2 with TRBJ1-1; tentatively, D is TRBD1 (5 bases). Germline V CDR1 and CDR2: LGHNA, YNFKEQ. Trimming cost V 4 bases and J 8 bases, with 14 bases left between them. This CDR3 comprises 13 residues. The CDR3 here is CASSPQGLGEAFF. CDR3 nucleotides: TGTGCCAGCAGCCCCCAGGGTCTGGGGGAAGCTTTCTTT.

The chain combines TRBV14 with TRBJ1-6; tentative D call: TRBD1 (6 bases). CDR1 is SGHDN and CDR2 is FVKESK in the germline V gene. The CDR3 spans 15 residues. Trimming pared 3 bases from V and 7 bases from J, leaving 13 bases between. The CDR3 sequence is CASSHLQGWNSPLHF. In DNA form, the CDR3 reads TGTGCCAGCAGCCATCTACAGGGTTGGAATTCACCCCTCCACTTT.

The chain recombines TRBV2 with TRBJ2-7, with 7 positions matching TRBD2. V lost 3 bases and J lost 3; bases outside the gene matches: 8. The CDR3 length is 15 residues. Germline V gene sequence: CDR1 SNHLY, CDR2 FYNNEI. CDR3 sequence: CASSDPRGSYYEQYF. The CDR3, as DNA: TGTGCCAGCAGTGATCCGCGCGGGAGCTACTACGAGCAGTACTTC. Filled out from reference TRBV2 and TRBJ2-7, the complete variable domain reads EPEVTQTPSHQVTQMGQEVILRCVPISNHLYFYWYRQILGQKVEFLVSFYNNEISEKSEIFDDQFSVERPDGSNFTLKIRSTKLEDSAMYFCASSDPRGSYYEQYFGPGTRLTVT.

This clone has only a few counts. The V call is TRBV28, the J call TRBJ1-5; D gene unclear. The V end was cut by 0 bases, the J end by 6 bases, with 6 bases between. This CDR3 has 13 residues. Germline V gives CDR1 MDHEN, CDR2 SYDVKM. Written as DNA, the CDR3 is TGTGCCAGCAGTTTATGGGGGAGTCAGCCCCAGCATTTT. Residues: CASSLWGSQPQHF.

The chain uses TRBV2 and TRBJ2-3; the D is unclear. This CDR3 has 16 residues. Germline CDR1 and CDR2: SNHLY and FYNNEI. V gave up 3 bases and J gave up 2 bases, with 15 bases separating them. CDR3 nucleotide sequence: TGTGCCAGCAGTGACGGATTGAAGCGAAACACAGATACGCAGTATTTT. This sequence encodes CASSDGLKRNTDTQYF.

The gene calls are TRBV3-1 (or the pseudogene TRBV3-2) and TRBJ2-2; D not certain. The CDR3 has 14 amino acids. The V and J ends lost 2 bases and 7 bases respectively, with 11 bases between them. CDR1 LGHDT and CDR2 YNNKEL come from the germline V gene (reference sequence). The CDR3 loop reads CASSQKSLGGELFF. The CDR3 DNA follows: TGTGCCAGCAGCCAAAAATCCCTGGGCGGGGAGCTGTTTTTT.

The genes are TRBV19 and TRBJ1-1; D perhaps matches TRBD1 (6 bases). The CDR3 is made up of 15 amino acids. Germline CDR1 reads LNHDA; CDR2 reads SQIVND (reference sequence). The V gene lost 5 bases and the J gene lost 3 bases, with 16 bases spanning the gap. The CDR3 DNA is TGTGCCAGTAGTCTCGGACAGAAAAGGGACACTGAAGCTTTCTTT. Its translation is CASSLGQKRDTEAFF.

The rearrangement joins TRBV4-1 to TRBJ2-7; D remains ambiguous. Germline V CDR1 and CDR2: MGHRA, YSYEKL. V dropped 4 bases and J dropped 2 bases, with 12 bases sitting between them. CDR3 length equals 14 residues. In DNA, the CDR3 is TGCGCCAGCAGCCTACCTGATCTAGCCTACGAGCAGTACTTC. Translation gives CASSLPDLAYEQYF.

The chain is built from TRBV29-1 and TRBJ2-2; 11 bases line up with TRBD2. The CDR3 loop spans 13 amino acids. V lost 8 bases, J lost 8 bases, and 7 bases stayed unmatched. Germline V lookup: CDR1 SQVTM, CDR2 ANQGSEA. The CDR3 loop reads CSTTSGSSGELFF. DNA for the CDR3: TGCAGCACAACTAGCGGGAGCTCTGGGGAGCTGTTTTTT.

In this sample, this clone turned up once. The V gene is TRBV9, the J gene TRBJ2-5; D might be TRBD2 (6 bases). CDR3 length: 17 residues. Germline-derived CDR1 and CDR2 are SGDLS and YYNGEE. Trimming removed 0 bases from V and 2 bases from J, with 17 bases in between. The DNA for the CDR3 is TGTGCCAGCAGCGTAGCCTTTGGAGGAGGGGTACAAGAGACCCAGTACTTC. Translation gives CASSVAFGGGVQETQYF.

The chain has TRBV7-8 and TRBJ1-3; D gene unclear. This CDR3 is 16 amino acids long. Trimming left V 2 bases short and J 0 bases short, with 11 bases between. Germline values: CDR1 SGHVS, CDR2 FQNEAQ. The chain's CDR3 is CASSLRVGNSGNTIYF. CDR3 sequence (DNA): TGTGCCAGCAGCTTAAGGGTGGGGAACTCTGGAAACACCATATATTTT.

The chain recombines TRBV19 with TRBJ1-1, with TRBD1 as a possible D gene (6 bases). Germline V gene sequence: CDR1 LNHDA, CDR2 SQIVND (reference sequence). Trimming removed 6 bases at V and 2 bases at J, with 13 bases between. This CDR3 contains 14 residues. The CDR3 here is CASSERGGNTEAFF. CDR3 bases: TGTGCCAGTAGCGAAAGGGGGGGCAACACTGAAGCTTTCTTT. The full variable domain, rest sourced from reference TRBV19 and TRBJ1-1, is DGGITQSPKYLFRKEGQNVTLSCEQNLNHDAMYWYRQDPGQGLRLIYYSQIVNDFQKGDIAEGYSVSREKKESFPLTVTSAQKNPTAFYLCASSERGGNTEAFFGQGTRLTVV.

This clone occurred once. This chain joins TRBV5-1 and TRBJ1-1; D may be TRBD1 (6 bases). Germline CDR1 SGHRS, CDR2 YFSETQ. V lost 4 bases and J 0 bases, leaving 13 bases between the germline ends. The CDR3 sequence is 15 residues long. The CDR3 reads CASSTYGQLNTEAFF. The CDR3 nucleotides are TGCGCCAGCAGCACCTATGGACAGCTGAACACTGAAGCTTTCTTT.

V and J are TRBV19 and TRBJ1-5, with D unclear. The CDR3 is made up of 14 amino acids. CDR1 and CDR2 (germline): LNHDA, SQIVND (reference sequence). With 6 bases removed from V and 1 base from J, the gap between germline ends came to 10 bases. The CDR3 loop reads CASSPFVSNQPQHF. In DNA form, the CDR3 reads TGTGCCAGTAGCCCATTCGTGAGCAATCAGCCCCAGCATTTT.

The V gene is TRBV7-9, the J gene TRBJ1-1; D call uncertain. Per the germline V gene, CDR1 is SEHNR and CDR2 is FQNEAQ (reference sequence). CDR3 size: 11 residues. V was pared by 2 bases and J by 4 bases, with 2 bases between. CDR3 coding DNA: TGTGCCAGCAGCTTAACCACTGAAGCTTTCTTT. It encodes CASSLTTEAFF.

The V call is TRBV27, the J call TRBJ1-2; tentatively, D is TRBD1 (5 bases). CDR3 length equals 14 residues. Germline loops: CDR1 MNHEY, CDR2 SMNVEV (reference sequence). V lost 0 bases to trimming and J lost 7 bases, with 12 bases between them. CDR3 amino acids: CASSLSPGSVGYTF. The CDR3 nucleotides are TGTGCCAGCAGTTTATCGCCAGGGTCTGTTGGCTACACCTTC.